The 2 T cell receptor beta chains given below trace back to one sample, sequenced in a study of T cell responses to AZD1222 COVID-19 vaccine. Generated by immunoSEQ multiplex PCR, the TCRdb table keeps only in-frame clones and is missing some. The profile shows around 180,000 clones, roughly nine tenths of them singletons. The material was peripheral blood, obtained on day 0 of AZD1222 vaccination. The receptor set was obtained from an adult in good health.

The chain's CDR3 is CASRFAGVETQYF. CDR3 nucleotide sequence: TGTGCCAGCAGGTTTGCGGGGGTTGAGACCCAGTACTTC. The chain couples TRBV7-8 to TRBJ2-5; 7 bases align to TRBD2. The CDR3 runs to 13 residues. Germline assignment: CDR1 SGHVS and CDR2 FQNEAQ. Unmatched junction bases numbered 6, after V lost 6 bases and J lost 5 bases.

This chain joins TRBV6-1 and TRBJ1-1; D not resolved. There are 13 residues in the CDR3. Germline V gene data show CDR1 as MNHNS and CDR2 as SASEGT. With 1 base removed from V and 2 bases from J, the gap between germline ends came to 5 bases. The CDR3 DNA sequence: TGTGCCAGCAGTGAAGGGGTCAACACTGAAGCTTTCTTT. Amino acids: CASSEGVNTEAFF.